One sample yielded the 13 T cell receptor beta chains listed below, sequenced in a study of regulatory T cells in long-lasting Graves disease. Arm-PCR with iRepertoire HTBI primers amplified the CDR3 regions for these TCR beta libraries. TCRdb ran MiXCR on the multiplex PCR reads and lists one entry per CDR3 protein. The sample shows over 200,000 distinct CDR3 sequences, 15% to 20% of them seen only once. Time point meaning: newly diagnosed GD, antithyroid drugs for less than 3 months. The TCR library was prepared using RNA isolated from PBMCs. Sequencing used peripheral blood mononuclear cells (PBMCs), obtained at new diagnosis, from a patient treated with antithyroid drugs. The receptors come from a female donor with Graves disease.

Only a few counts were recorded for this clonotype. CDR3 nucleotides: TGCAGTGCTAGAGCGGGAGAGGACAATGAGCAGTTCTTC. Translation gives CSARAGEDNEQFF. This rearrangement joins TRBV20-1 to TRBJ2-1, with D possibly TRBD2 on 6 matching bases. CDR1 DFQATT and CDR2 SNEGSKA come from the germline V gene (reference sequence). V lost 1 base and J lost 5, with 9 bases in between. This CDR3 has 13 residues.

This clonotype has at least ten counts. V is TRBV11-2 and J is TRBJ2-5; 8 nucleotides align to TRBD1. Losses at the gene ends were 2 bases for V and 5 bases for J; bases not matched to a gene: 7. The CDR3 runs 15 residues. Germline CDR1 is SGHAT and CDR2 is FQNNGV. The CDR3 here is CASSLSTGVGETQYF. The CDR3 DNA reads as TGTGCCAGCAGCTTATCGACAGGGGTAGGGGAGACCCAGTACTTC.

V usage is TRBV5-1 and J usage is TRBJ2-7; TRBD1 is a possible D gene (5 bases). This CDR3 is 15 amino acids long. CDR1 and CDR2 (germline): SGHRS, YFSETQ. The V and J ends lost 0 bases and 3 bases respectively, with 13 bases between them. The CDR3 coding sequence is TGCGCCAGCAGCTTGGAAAGTGACAGCAACTACGAGCAGTACTTC. This encodes CASSLESDSNYEQYF. Filled out from reference TRBV5-1 and TRBJ2-7, the complete variable domain reads KAGVTQTPRYLIKTRGQQVTLSCSPISGHRSVSWYQQTPGQGLQFLFEYFSETQRNKGNFPGRFSGRQFSNSRSEMNVSTLELGDSALYLCASSLESDSNYEQYFGPGTRLTVT.

This chain connects TRBV19 to TRBJ2-3, with D unresolved. V dropped 7 bases and J dropped 1 base, with 27 bases sitting between them. The germline V gene encodes CDR1 LNHDA and CDR2 SQIVND (reference sequence). The CDR3 has 19 residues. The CDR3 region has the DNA TGTGCCAGTAATATGATCGTAAGGGCAGGCGGATTCGGCACAGATACGCAGTATTTT. This gives the protein CASNMIVRAGGFGTDTQYF.

On this clonotype itself: It differs at one base from a far larger clone, so likely a read error. The CDR3 ends on some other residue instead of the conserved phenylalanine or tryptophan, so this is likely a read error. DNA for the CDR3: TGTGCCAGCAGCTTAGGCCCCCGAGACATCGAGACCAACTATGGCTACACCCTC. This sequence encodes CASSLGPRDIETNYGYTL. The chain has TRBV7-3 and TRBJ1-2; no firm D call. Germline loops: CDR1 SGHTA, CDR2 FQGTGA. Trimming removed 2 bases from V and 2 bases from J, with 21 bases in between. The CDR3 is 18 amino acids.

This clonotype has just one count. The J gene is TRBJ2-5, the V gene TRBV7-2, with 7 bases matching TRBD1. Germline loops: CDR1 SGHTA, CDR2 FQGNSA. Trimming at V came to 5 bases and at J to 2 bases, leaving 5 bases not matched to a gene. CDR3 length equals 14 residues. CDR3 DNA sequence: TGTGCCAGCAGCGGACGACAGGGTCAAGAGACCCAGTACTTC. This translates into CASSGRQGQETQYF.

CDR3 loop: CASSVAASLTYEQYF. The CDR3 region has the DNA TGTGCCAGCAGCGTAGCGGCTTCCCTGACCTACGAGCAGTACTTC. The gene calls are TRBV9 and TRBJ2-7, with D hard to call. The CDR3 consists of 15 residues. The V end was cut by 0 bases, the J end by 2 bases, with 12 bases between. CDR1 is SGDLS and CDR2 is YYNGEE in the germline V gene.

The genes are TRBV7-9 and TRBJ2-3; 7 bases match TRBD2. This CDR3 comprises 14 residues. The germline V gene has CDR1 SEHNR and CDR2 FQNEAQ (reference sequence). Germline trimming cut 5 bases from V and 6 bases from J; bases unmatched to any gene: 8. CDR3 protein: CASSRREEGDTQYF. CDR3 in DNA: TGTGCCAGCAGCCGACGGGAGGAGGGCGATACGCAGTATTTT.

Turning to this clonotype: A single base is all that separates this from a far larger clone, so a read error is likely. The V and J genes are TRBV2 and TRBJ2-1; a weak D match, TRBD1 (5 bases). The CDR3 is 14 amino acids. Germline V lookup: CDR1 SNHLY, CDR2 FYNNEI. Trimming stripped 3 bases from V and 4 bases from J, with 10 bases between. The chain's CDR3 is CASSDPTDYNEQFF. CDR3 coding DNA: TGTGCCAGCAGTGACCCGACAGATTACAATGAGCAGTTCTTC.

This clonotype was seen ten or more times. The V gene is TRBV15, the J gene TRBJ2-1; 11 bases are a match to TRBD2. The CDR3 sequence is 18 residues long. J gave up 4 bases and V 0 bases, and 8 bases lay outside the gene matches. The germline V gene has CDR1 LNHNV and CDR2 YYDKDF (reference sequence). The CDR3 is CATSRERIAGGPYNEQFF. In nucleotides, the CDR3 is TGTGCCACCAGCAGAGAGCGAATAGCGGGAGGGCCATACAATGAGCAGTTCTTC. Supplemented by reference TRBV15 and TRBJ2-1, the full variable domain reads DAMVIQNPRYQVTQFGKPVTLSCSQTLNHNVMYWYQQKSSQAPKLLFHYYDKDFNNEADTPDNFQSRRPNTSFCFLDIRSPGLGDTAMYLCATSRERIAGGPYNEQFFGPGTRLTVL.

In its sample, this clonotype was seen many times. The chain joins TRBV30 to TRBJ1-1; D gene uncertain. CDR1 is GTSNPN and CDR2 is SVGIG in the germline V gene (reference sequence). The CDR3 consists of 12 residues. The V and J ends lost 1 base and 10 bases respectively, with 13 bases between them. CDR3 DNA sequence: TGTGCCTGGAGTGCTGGAGTGAAGGGAGCTTTCTTT. Its protein product is CAWSAGVKGAFF.

J is TRBJ2-1 and V is TRBV6-2 or TRBV6-3, with D perhaps matching TRBD1 (6 bases). The germline V and J ends were trimmed by 6 bases and 2 bases, with 11 bases remaining between them. The length of the CDR3 is 14 residues. Germline CDR1 reads MNHEY; CDR2 reads SVGEGT. CDR3 sequence: CASSGTNTYNEQFF. CDR3 DNA: TGTGCCAGCAGCGGGACAAACACCTACAATGAGCAGTTCTTC.

This clonotype showed up just a few times. The chain couples TRBV20-1 to TRBJ2-2; 8 bases match TRBD1. V lost 1 base, J lost 2 bases, and 6 bases stayed unmatched. Germline values: CDR1 DFQATT, CDR2 SNEGSKA (reference sequence). The CDR3 runs to 16 residues. CDR3 in amino acids: CSARVGAGGNTGELFF. DNA of the CDR3: TGCAGTGCTAGAGTAGGGGCAGGGGGCAACACCGGGGAGCTGTTTTTT.